This TCR beta chain appears in the sequencing data of a study of blood T cell repertoires in COVID-19. TCRdb's table, derived via immunoSEQ multiplex PCR, lists solely in-frame clones and lacks some. The sample shows about 480,000 clones, 87% of them seen only once. Germline values: CDR1 MDHEN, CDR2 SYDVKM. The CDR3 is made up of 11 amino acids. With 2 bases removed from V and 9 bases from J, the gap between germline ends came to 7 bases. The chain carries TRBV28 and TRBJ1-1, with D uncertain. Sequenced input: PBMCs or T cells enriched from blood (not recorded which). The sequence was collected from a woman aged 18 to 35 with acute COVID-19. Here the CDR3 DNA reads TGTGCCAGCAGTTTAATAGCCCAAGCTTTCTTT. Protein product: CASSLIAQAFF.